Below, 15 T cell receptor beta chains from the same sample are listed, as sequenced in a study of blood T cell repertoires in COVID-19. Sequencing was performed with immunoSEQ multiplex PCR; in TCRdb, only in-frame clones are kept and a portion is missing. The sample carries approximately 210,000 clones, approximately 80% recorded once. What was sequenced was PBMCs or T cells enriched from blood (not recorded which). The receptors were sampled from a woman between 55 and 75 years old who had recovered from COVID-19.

CDR3 amino acids: CASSLVVNTEAFF. The CDR3 region has the DNA TGTGCCAGCAGCTTGGTCGTGAACACTGAAGCTTTCTTT. The chain combines TRBV5-8 with TRBJ1-1, with D hard to call. The CDR3 has 13 amino acids. The germline gives CDR1 SGHTS, CDR2 YDEGEE. V lost 0 bases to trimming and J lost 0 bases, with 3 bases between them.

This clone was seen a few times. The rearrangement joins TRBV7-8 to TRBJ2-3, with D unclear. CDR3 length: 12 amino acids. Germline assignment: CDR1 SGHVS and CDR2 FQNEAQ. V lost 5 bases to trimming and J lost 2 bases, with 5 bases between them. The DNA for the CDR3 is TGTGCCAGCAGCCGCTTCACAGATACGCAGTATTTT. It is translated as CASSRFTDTQYF.

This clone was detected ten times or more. The CDR3 region is CASSPSGSKYGYTF. The DNA for the CDR3 is TGTGCCAGCAGCCCCTCGGGGTCGAAGTATGGCTACACCTTC. The rearrangement uses TRBV7-2 and TRBJ1-2, with D unresolved. This CDR3 comprises 14 residues. Trimming took 5 bases from V and 5 from J, leaving 15 bases between them. Germline loops: CDR1 SGHTA, CDR2 FQGNSA.

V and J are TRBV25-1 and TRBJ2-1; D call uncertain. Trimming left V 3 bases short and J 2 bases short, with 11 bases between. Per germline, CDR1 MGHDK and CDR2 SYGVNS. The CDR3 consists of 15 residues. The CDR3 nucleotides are TGTGCCAGCAGTGACAAGCTCTATACCTACAATGAGCAGTTCTTC. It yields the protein CASSDKLYTYNEQFF.

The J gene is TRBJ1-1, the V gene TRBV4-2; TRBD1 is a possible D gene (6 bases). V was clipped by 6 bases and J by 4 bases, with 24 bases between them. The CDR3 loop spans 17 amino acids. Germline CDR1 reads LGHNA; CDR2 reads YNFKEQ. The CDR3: CASSLLGAQALGTEAFF. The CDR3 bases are TGTGCCAGCAGTCTGCTGGGGGCTCAGGCCTTGGGCACTGAAGCTTTCTTT.

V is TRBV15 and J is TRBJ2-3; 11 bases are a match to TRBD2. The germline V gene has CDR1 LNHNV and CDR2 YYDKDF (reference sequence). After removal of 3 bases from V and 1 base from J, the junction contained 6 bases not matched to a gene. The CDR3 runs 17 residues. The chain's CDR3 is CATSSHPGLAGTDTQYF. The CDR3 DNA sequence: TGTGCCACCAGCAGTCACCCGGGACTAGCGGGCACAGATACGCAGTATTTT. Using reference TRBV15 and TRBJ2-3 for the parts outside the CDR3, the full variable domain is DAMVIQNPRYQVTQFGKPVTLSCSQTLNHNVMYWYQQKSSQAPKLLFHYYDKDFNNEADTPDNFQSRRPNTSFCFLDIRSPGLGDTAMYLCATSSHPGLAGTDTQYFGPGTRLTVL.

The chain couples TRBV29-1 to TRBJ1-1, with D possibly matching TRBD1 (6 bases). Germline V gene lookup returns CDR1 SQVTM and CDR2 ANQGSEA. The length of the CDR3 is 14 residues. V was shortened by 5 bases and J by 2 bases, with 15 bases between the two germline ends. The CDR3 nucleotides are TGCAGCGTTCATTTAGGGGGAGCAAACACTGAAGCTTTCTTT. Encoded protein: CSVHLGGANTEAFF.

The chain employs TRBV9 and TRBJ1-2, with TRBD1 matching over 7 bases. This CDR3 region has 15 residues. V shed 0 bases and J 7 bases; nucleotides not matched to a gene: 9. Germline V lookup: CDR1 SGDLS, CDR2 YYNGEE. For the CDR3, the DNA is TGTGCCAGCAGCGTAGCTCAGGGGGGCCTGAGTGGCTACACCTTC. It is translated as CASSVAQGGLSGYTF.

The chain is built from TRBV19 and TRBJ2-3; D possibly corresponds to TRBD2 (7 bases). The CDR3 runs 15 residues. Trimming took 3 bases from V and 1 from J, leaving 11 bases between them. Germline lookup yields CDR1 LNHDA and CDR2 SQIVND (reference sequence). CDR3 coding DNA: TGTGCCAGTAGTATGGCGGGGGCTGGCACAGATACGCAGTATTTT. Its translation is CASSMAGAGTDTQYF.

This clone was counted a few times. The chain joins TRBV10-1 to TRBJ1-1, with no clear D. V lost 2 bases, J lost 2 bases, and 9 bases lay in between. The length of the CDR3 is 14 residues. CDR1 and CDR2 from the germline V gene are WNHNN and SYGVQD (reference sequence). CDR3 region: CASSETDFNTEAFF. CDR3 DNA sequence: TGCGCCAGCAGTGAGACAGATTTTAACACTGAAGCTTTCTTT.

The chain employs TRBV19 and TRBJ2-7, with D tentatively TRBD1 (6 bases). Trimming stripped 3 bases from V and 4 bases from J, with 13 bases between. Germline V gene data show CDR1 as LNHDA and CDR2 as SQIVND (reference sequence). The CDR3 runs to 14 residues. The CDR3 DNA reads TGTGCCAGTAGTATCCAGGGGAGCGAATACGAGCAGTACTTC. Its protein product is CASSIQGSEYEQYF.

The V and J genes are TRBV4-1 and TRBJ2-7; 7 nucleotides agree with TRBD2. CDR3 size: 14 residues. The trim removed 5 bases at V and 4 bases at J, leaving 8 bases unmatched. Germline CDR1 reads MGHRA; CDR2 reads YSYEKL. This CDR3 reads CASSRLAPSYEQYF. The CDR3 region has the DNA TGCGCCAGCAGCAGACTAGCCCCCTCGTACGAGCAGTACTTC.

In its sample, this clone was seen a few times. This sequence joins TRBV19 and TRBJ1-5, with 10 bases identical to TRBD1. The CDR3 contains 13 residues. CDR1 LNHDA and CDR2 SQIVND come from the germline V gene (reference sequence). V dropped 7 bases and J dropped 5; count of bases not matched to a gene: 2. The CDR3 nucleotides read TGTGCCAGTAAGGACAGGGGGGATCAGCCCCAGCATTTT. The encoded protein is CASKDRGDQPQHF.

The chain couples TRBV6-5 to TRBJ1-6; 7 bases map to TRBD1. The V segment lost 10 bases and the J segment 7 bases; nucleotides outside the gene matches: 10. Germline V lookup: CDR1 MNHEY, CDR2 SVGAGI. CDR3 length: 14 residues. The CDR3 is CAIPGQAVNSPLHF. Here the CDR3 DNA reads TGTGCCATTCCTGGACAGGCAGTGAATTCACCCCTCCACTTT.

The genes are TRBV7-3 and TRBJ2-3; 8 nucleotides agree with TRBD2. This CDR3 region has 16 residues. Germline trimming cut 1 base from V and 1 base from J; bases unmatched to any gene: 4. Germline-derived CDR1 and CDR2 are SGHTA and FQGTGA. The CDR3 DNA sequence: TGTGCCAGCAGCTTAAACGGGCGGGGGGGCACAGATACGCAGTATTTT. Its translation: CASSLNGRGGTDTQYF.